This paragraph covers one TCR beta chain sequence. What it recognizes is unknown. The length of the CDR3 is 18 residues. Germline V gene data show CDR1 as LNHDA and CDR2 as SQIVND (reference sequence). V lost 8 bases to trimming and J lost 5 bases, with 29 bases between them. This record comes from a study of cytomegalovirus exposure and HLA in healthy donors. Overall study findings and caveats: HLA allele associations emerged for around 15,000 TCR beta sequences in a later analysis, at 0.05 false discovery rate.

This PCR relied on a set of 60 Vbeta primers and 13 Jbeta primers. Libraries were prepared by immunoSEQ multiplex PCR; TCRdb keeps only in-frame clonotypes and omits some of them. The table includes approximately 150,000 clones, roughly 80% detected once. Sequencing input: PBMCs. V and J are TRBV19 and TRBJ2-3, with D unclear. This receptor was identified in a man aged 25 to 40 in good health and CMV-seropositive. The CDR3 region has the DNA TGTGCCAGTTCGCCCCTCACCTCTAGAGTTGTTTGGGTAGATACGCAGTATTTT. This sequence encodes CASSPLTSRVVWVDTQYF. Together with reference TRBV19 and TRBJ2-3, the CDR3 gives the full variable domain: DGGITQSPKYLFRKEGQNVTLSCEQNLNHDAMYWYRQDPGQGLRLIYYSQIVNDFQKGDIAEGYSVSREKKESFPLTVTSAQKNPTAFYLCASSPLTSRVVWVDTQYFGPGTRLTVL.